This T cell receptor (beta chain) derives from a study of chemoradiotherapy in HPV16-positive cancers. Findings and limits, study-wide: Better recurrence-free survival went with HPV-responsive T-cell expansion in HPV16-positive patients.

On this clone itself: What it binds is not known.

Here immunoSEQ multiplex PCR was the method, and the copy in TCRdb shows in-frame clones only, minus some. The sample lists about 4,000 clones, 77% occurring once. Germline CDR1 and CDR2: SQVTM and ANQGSEA. The CDR3 sequence is 13 residues long. Trimming took off 4 bases at V and 3 bases at J, with 9 bases between the two ends. The clonotype was recovered from a human donor with HPV-associated anogenital cancer. The chain uses TRBV29-1 and TRBJ1-4; D not certain. The sample was acquired from a patient who underwent chemoradiotherapy. The CDR3 bases are TGCAGCGTTGGGGCAAGAGCTAATGAAAAACTGTTTTTT. Its translation: CSVGARANEKLFF.